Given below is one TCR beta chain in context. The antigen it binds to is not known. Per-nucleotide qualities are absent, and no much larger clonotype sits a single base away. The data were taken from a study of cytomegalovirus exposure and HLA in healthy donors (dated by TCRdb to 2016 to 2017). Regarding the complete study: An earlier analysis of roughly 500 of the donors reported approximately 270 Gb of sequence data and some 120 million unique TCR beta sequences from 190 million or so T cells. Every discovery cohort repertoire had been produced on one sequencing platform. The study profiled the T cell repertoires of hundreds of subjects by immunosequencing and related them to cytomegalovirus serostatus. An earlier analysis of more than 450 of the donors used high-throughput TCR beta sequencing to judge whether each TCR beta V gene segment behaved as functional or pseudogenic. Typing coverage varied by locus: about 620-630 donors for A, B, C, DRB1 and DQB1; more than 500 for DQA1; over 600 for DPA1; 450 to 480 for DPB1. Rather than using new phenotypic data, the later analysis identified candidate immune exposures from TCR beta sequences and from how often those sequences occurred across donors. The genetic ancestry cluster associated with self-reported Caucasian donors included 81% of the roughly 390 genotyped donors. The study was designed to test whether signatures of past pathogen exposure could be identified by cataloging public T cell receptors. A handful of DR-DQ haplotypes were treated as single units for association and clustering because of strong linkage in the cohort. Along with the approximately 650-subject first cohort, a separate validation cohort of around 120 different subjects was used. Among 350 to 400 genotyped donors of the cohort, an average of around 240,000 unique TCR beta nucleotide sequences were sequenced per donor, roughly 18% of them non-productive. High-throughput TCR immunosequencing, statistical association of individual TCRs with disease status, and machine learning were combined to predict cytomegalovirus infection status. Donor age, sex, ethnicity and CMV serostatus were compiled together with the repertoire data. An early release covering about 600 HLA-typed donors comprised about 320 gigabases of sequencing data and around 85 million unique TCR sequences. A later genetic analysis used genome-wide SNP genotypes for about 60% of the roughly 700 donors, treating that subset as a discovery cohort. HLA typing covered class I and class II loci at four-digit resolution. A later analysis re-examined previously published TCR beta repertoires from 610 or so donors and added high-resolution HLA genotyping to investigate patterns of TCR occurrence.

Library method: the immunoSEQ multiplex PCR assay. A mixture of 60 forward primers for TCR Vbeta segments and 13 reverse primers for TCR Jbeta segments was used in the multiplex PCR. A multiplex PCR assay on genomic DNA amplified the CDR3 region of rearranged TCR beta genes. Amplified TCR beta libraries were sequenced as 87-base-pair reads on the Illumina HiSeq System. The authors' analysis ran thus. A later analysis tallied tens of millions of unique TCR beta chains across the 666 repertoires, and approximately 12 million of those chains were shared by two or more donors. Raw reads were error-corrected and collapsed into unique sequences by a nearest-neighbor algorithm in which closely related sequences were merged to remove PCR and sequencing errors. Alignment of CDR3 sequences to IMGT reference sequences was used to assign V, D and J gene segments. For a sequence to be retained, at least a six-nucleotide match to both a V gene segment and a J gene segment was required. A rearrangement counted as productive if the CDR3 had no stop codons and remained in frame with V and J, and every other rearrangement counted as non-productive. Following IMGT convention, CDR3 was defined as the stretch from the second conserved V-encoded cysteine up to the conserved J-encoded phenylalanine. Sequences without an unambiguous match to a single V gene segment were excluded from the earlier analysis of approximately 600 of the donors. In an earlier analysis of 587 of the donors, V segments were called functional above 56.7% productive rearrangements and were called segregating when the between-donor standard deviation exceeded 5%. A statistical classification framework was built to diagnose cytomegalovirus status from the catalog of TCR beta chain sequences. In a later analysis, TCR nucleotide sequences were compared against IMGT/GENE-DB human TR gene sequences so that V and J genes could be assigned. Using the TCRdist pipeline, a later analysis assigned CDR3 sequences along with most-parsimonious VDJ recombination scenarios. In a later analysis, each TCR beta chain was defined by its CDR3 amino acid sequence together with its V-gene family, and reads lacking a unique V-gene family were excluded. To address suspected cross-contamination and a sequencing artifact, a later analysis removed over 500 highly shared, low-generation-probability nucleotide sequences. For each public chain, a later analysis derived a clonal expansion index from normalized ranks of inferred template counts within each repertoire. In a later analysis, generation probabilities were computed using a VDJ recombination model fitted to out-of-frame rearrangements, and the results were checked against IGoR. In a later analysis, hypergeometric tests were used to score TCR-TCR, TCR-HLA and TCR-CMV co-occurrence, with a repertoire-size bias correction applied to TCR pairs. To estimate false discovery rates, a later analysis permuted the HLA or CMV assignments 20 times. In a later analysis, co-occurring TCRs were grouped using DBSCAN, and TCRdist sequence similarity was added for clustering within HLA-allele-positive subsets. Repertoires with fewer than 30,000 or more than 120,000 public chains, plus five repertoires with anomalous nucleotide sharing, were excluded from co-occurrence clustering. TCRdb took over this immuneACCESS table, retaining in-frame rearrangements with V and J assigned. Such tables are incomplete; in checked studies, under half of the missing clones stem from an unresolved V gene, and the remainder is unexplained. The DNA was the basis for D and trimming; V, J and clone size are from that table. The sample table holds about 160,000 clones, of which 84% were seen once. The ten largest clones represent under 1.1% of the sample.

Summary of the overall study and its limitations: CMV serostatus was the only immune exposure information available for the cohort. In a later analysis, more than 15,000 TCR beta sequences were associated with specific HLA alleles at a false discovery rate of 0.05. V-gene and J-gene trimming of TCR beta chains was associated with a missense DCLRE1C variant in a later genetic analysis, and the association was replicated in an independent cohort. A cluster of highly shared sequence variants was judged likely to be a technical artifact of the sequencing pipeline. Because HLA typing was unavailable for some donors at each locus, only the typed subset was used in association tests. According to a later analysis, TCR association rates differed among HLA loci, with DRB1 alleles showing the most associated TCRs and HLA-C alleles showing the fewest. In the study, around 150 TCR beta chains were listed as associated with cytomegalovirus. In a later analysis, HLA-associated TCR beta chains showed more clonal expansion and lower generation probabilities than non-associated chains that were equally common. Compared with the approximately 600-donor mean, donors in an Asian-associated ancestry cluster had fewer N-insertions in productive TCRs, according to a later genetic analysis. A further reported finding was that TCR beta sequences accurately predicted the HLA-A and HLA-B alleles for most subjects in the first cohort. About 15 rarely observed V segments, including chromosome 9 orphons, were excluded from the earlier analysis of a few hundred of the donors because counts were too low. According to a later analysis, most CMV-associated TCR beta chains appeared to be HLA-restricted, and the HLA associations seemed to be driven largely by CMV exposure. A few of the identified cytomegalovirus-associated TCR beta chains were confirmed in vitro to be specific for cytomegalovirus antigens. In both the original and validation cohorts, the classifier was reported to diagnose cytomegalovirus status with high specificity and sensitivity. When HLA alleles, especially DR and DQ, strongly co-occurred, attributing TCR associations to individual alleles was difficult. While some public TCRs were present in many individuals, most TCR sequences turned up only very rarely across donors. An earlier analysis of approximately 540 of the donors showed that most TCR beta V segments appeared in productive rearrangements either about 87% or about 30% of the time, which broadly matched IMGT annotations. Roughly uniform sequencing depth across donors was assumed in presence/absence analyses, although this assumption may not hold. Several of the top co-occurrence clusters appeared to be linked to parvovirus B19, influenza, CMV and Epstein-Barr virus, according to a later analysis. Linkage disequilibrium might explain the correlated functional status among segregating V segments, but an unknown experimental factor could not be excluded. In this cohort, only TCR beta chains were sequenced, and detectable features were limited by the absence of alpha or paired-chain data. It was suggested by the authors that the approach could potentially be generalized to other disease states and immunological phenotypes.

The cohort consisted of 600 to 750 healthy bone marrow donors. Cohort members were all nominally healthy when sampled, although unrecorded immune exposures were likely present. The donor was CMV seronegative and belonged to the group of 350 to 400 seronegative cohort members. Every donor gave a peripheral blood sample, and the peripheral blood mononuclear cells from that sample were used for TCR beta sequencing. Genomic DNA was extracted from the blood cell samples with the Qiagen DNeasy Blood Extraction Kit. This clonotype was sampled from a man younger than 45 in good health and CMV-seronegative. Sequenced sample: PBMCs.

The DNA is TGTGCCAGCAGTTTGAGACGGGATAGCGGGGGGGCCACCGGGGAGCTGTTTTTT. Its amino acids are CASSLRRDSGGATGELFF. The chain couples TRBV28 to TRBJ2-2; 11 bases in the junction line up with TRBD2. Looking up the germline V gene yields CDR1 MDHEN and CDR2 SYDVKM. V ends up 3 bases short and J 4 bases short, with an unmatched junction base count of 10. The CDR3 contains 18 residues, cysteine and phenylalanine counted. Here the CDR3 DNA is all that survives: 54 bases in frame from base 1.